The entry below gives a single T cell receptor beta chain sequence along with its context. No antigen is known for it. Qualities for individual bases were not recorded, and no much larger clone is one base off. Counted from cysteine to phenylalanine, this CDR3 has 16 amino acids. Of all the DNA, just the CDR3 is kept, 48 bases in frame from base 1. Trimming accounts for 0 bases at V and 5 bases at J, while the number of junction bases matched to no gene is 2. CDR1 and CDR2 are drawn from the germline V gene: SGHRS, YFSETQ. The library was obtained by the immunoSEQ multiplex PCR assay. In TCRdb, the immuneACCESS table is reduced to in-frame sequences with V and J assigned. These tables do not hold every clone; where another copy was compared, an unresolved V gene accounts for under half, and the others remain unexplained. The sample table lists about 32,000 clones, 70% of them with a count of one. The top ten hold 3.5% to 4.5% of the sample.

The sample belongs to a study of radiotherapy plus CTLA-4 blockade in lung cancer (dated by TCRdb to 2017 to 2018). General notes on the study: Objective responses were observed in 18% of enrolled patients, and disease control was achieved in less than 40%. Study-wide findings and limitations: Early dynamic changes in blood T cell clones, together with increased serum interferon-beta after radiation, were reported as the strongest predictors of response. TCR clones derived from tumors expanded in peripheral blood after treatment with radiotherapy and ipilimumab.

The study tested focal radiation therapy combined with CTLA-4 blockade (ipilimumab) in patients with chemo-refractory metastatic non-small-cell lung cancer. The sample here was peripheral blood, taken from a patient treated with radiotherapy plus ipilimumab. This chain is built from TRBV5-1 and TRBJ2-2, with 12 middle bases fitting TRBD2. This receptor was obtained from a human donor with non-small cell lung cancer who had stable disease on radiotherapy plus ipilimumab. The DNA sequence is TGCGCCAGCAGCTTGGGACTAGCGGGAGTTACCGGGGAGCTGTTTTTT. Translated, it reads CASSLGLAGVTGELFF.